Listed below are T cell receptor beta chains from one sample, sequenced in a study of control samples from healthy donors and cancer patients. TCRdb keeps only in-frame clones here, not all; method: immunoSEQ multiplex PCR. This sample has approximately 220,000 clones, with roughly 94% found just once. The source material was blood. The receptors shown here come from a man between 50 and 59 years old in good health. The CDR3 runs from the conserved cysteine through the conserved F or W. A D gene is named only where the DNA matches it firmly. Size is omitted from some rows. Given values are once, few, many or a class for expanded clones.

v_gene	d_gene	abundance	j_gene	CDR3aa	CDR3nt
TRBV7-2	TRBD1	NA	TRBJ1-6	CASSLVAGQGFNSPLHF	TGTGCCAGCAGCTTAGTTGCGGGACAGGGGTTTAATTCACCCCTCCACTTT
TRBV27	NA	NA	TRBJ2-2	CASSLLWGGGELFF	TGTGCCAGCAGTTTACTCTGGGGCGGCGGGGAGCTGTTTTTT
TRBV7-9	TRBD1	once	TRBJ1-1	CATWDREEYAEAFF	TGTGCCACCTGGGACAGGGAGGAGTATGCTGAAGCTTTCTTT
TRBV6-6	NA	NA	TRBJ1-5	CASRDRGSNQPQHF	TGTGCCAGCAGGGACAGAGGTAGCAATCAGCCCCAGCATTTT
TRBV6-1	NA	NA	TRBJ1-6	CASSDLDSAGTPLHF	TGTGCCAGCAGTGATCTAGATTCCGCTGGAACACCCCTCCACTTT
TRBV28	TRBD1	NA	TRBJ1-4	CASSFSGTGTANEKLFF	TGTGCCAGCAGTTTCTCTGGGACCGGGACAGCTAATGAAAAACTGTTTTTT
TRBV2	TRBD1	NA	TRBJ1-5	CASSVDRGGSQHF	TGTGCCAGCAGTGTGGACAGGGGGGGATCCCAGCATTTT
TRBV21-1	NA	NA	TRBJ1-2	CASSRNYGYTF	TGTGCCAGCAGTAGGAACTATGGCTACACCTTC
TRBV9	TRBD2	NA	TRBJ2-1	CASSVRTSGGYNEQFF	TGTGCCAGCAGCGTGAGGACTAGCGGGGGCTACAATGAGCAGTTCTTC
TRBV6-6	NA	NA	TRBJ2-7	CASSLGQPYEQYF	TGTGCCAGCAGTTTAGGACAGCCCTACGAGCAGTACTTC
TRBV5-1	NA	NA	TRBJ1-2	CASSLARGDYGYTF	TGCGCCAGCAGCTTGGCCCGGGGGGACTATGGCTACACCTTC
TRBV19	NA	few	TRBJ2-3	CASSLDWSRTQYF	TGTGCCAGTAGCCTGGACTGGTCGAGAACGCAGTATTTT
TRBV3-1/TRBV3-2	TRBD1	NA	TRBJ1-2	CASSRTNRGGPYGYTF	TGTGCCAGCAGCCGAACTAACAGGGGCGGTCCCTATGGCTACACCTTC
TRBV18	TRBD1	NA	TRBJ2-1	CASSPWTGDYNEQFF	TGTGCCAGCTCACCTTGGACAGGGGATTACAATGAGCAGTTCTTC
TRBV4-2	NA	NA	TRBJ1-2	CASSQDEAQIQFGYTF	TGTGCCAGCAGCCAAGATGAGGCCCAAATTCAGTTTGGCTACACCTTC
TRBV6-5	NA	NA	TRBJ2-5	CASSRRQAQETQYF	TGTGCCAGCAGCCGCCGACAGGCCCAAGAGACCCAGTACTTC
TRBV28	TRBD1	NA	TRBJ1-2	CASGSRPDRVNYGYTF	TGTGCCAGCGGTTCTCGCCCGGACAGGGTAAACTATGGCTACACCTTC
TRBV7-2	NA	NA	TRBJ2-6	CASSLGQGTGANVLTF	TGTGCCAGCAGCTTAGGGCAGGGGACTGGGGCCAACGTCCTGACTTTC
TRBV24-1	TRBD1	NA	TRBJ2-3	CATSETQGAGDTQYF	TGTGCCACCAGTGAAACACAGGGGGCAGGAGATACGCAGTATTTT
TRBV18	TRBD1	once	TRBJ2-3	CASSPRTGREDTQYF	TGTGCCAGCTCACCGAGGACAGGCAGGGAAGATACGCAGTATTTT
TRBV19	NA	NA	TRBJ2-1	CASSTLPGESSYNEQFF	TGTGCCAGTAGTACCCTCCCGGGCGAGAGCTCCTACAATGAGCAGTTCTTC
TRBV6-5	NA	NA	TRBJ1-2	CASSQNRVGYTF	TGTGCCAGCAGCCAAAACAGGGTAGGCTACACCTTC
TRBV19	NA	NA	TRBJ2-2	CASSPKTAKNTGELFF	TGTGCCAGTAGTCCAAAGACGGCTAAGAACACCGGGGAGCTGTTTTTT
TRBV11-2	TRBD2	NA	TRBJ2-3	CASSFSGEPSGTQYF	TGTGCCAGCAGCTTTAGCGGGGAACCCAGTGGTACGCAGTATTTT
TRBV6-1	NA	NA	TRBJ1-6	CASSEGDLHF	TGTGCCAGCAGTGAAGGGGATCTCCACTTT
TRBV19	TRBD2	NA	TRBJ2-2	CASSHKRGASTGELFF	TGTGCCAGTAGTCACAAGCGGGGGGCCAGCACCGGGGAGCTGTTTTTT
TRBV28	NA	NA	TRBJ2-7	CASSLSGFRYEQYF	TGTGCCAGCAGTTTATCAGGGTTTCGCTACGAGCAGTACTTC
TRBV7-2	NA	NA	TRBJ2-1	CASSFRQSSYNEQFF	TGTGCCAGCAGCTTTAGGCAGAGCTCCTACAATGAGCAGTTCTTC
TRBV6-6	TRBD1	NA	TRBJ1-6	CASRSTGWTSNSPLHF	TGTGCCAGCAGATCGACAGGGTGGACTTCTAATTCACCCCTCCACTTT
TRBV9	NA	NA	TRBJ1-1	CASSPLGANTEAFF	TGTGCCAGCAGCCCACTAGGGGCGAACACTGAAGCTTTCTTT
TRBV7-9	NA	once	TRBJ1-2	CASSLPGQYYGYTF	TGTGCCAGCAGCTTACCAGGACAGTACTATGGCTACACCTTC
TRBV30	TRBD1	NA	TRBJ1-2	CAWSRDSVEWGYTF	TGTGCCTGGAGTAGGGACAGCGTAGAATGGGGCTACACCTTC
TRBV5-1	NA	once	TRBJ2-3	CASSFAPGTSAPDTQYF	TGCGCCAGCAGCTTTGCGCCAGGGACCTCTGCCCCAGATACGCAGTATTTT
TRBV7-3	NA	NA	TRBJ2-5	CASSLTAPGSGQETQYF	TGTGCCAGCAGCTTAACAGCACCCGGGTCCGGGCAAGAGACCCAGTACTTC
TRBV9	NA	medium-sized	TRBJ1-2	CASTPSFHANYGYTF	TGTGCCAGCACCCCTTCGTTCCACGCTAACTATGGCTACACCTTC
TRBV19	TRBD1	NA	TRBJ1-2	CASSIAQGAPYGYTF	TGTGCCAGTAGTATAGCCCAGGGGGCGCCTTATGGCTACACCTTC
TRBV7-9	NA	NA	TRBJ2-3	CASSLVRGGDTQYF	TGTGCCAGCAGCTTAGTCAGGGGGGGCGATACGCAGTATTTT
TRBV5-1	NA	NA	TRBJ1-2	CASSLQGGDYGYTF	TGCGCCAGCAGCTTACAGGGAGGGGACTATGGCTACACCTTC
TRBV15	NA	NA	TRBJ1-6	CATSRVTGGNSPLHF	TGTGCCACCAGCAGAGTAACAGGAGGGAATTCACCCCTCCACTTT
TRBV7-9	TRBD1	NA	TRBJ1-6	CASSWNFRDRAFDSPLHF	TGTGCCAGCAGTTGGAATTTCCGTGACAGGGCATTTGATTCACCCCTCCACTTT
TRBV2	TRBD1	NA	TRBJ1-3	CASSDTRQGAPGNTIYF	TGTGCCAGCAGTGACACCCGACAGGGGGCTCCTGGAAACACCATATATTTT
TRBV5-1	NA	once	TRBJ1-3	CASSPDIGNTIYF	TGCGCCAGCAGCCCCGACATTGGAAACACCATATATTTT
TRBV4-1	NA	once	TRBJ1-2	CASSPGRLLGGYTF	TGCGCCAGCAGCCCAGGACGGCTCCTCGGCGGCTACACCTTC
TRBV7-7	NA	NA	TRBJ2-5	CASSPVTGSGETQYF	TGTGCTAGCAGCCCCGTTACGGGGAGTGGAGAGACCCAGTACTTC
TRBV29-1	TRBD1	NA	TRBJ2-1	CSVKRQGMGNEQFF	TGCAGCGTGAAACGACAGGGCATGGGCAATGAGCAGTTCTTC
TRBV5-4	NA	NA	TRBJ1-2	CASSREGTSGYTF	TGTGCCAGCAGCCGAGAGGGAACGTCTGGCTACACCTTC